This TCR beta chain is drawn from a study of identical twins. Study-wide results and caveats: The models systematically underestimated how much out-of-frame TCR alpha was shared in monozygotic twins.

TCRdb called the 5' RACE reads again in MiXCR, with one record for every CDR3 protein. The sample lists 1.5 million to 2 million distinct CDR3 sequences, about 32% seen once, with 0.25% to 0.3% in the top ten. This clonotype has a count of ten or more. Its antigen is not identified. Germline V gene lookup returns CDR1 SQVTM and CDR2 ANQGSEA. With 3 bases clipped from V and 10 bases from J, the junction kept 9 bases outside the gene matches. The CDR3 has 13 residues. The specimen was cord blood. This clonotype was obtained from a newborn girl in good health. The chain has TRBV29-1 and TRBJ2-3; TRBD1 agrees at 8 bases. DNA for the CDR3: TGCAGCGTTGATGTTCAGGGGGCTAAGGCGCAGTATTTT. This codes for CSVDVQGAKAQYF.